This T cell receptor beta chain is drawn from a study of T-cell memory formation after mild COVID-19. A remark on this clonotype: The target antigen is unknown.

The CDR3 has 15 amino acids. V gave up 6 bases and J gave up 2 bases, with 16 bases separating them. Germline V gene sequence: CDR1 LNHDA, CDR2 SQIVND (reference sequence). TCRdb re-derived calls from the 5' RACE reads in MiXCR, one entry per CDR3 protein. Altogether tens of thousands of distinct CDR3 sequences are present, 12% being singletons, with the ten largest covering almost 25%. Findings of the study overall: Confirmation of SARS-CoV-2 specificity was lacking for second-wave clones peaking day 37.

The sequenced material came from PBMCs or a T cell subset sorted from them (not recorded which). The genes are TRBV19 and TRBJ1-1; D perhaps matches TRBD1 (6 bases). The receptor was derived from a man aged 18 to 30 who had mild COVID-19 (a few samples of this study predate the infection). Cell type and time point are not known. The CDR3 nucleotides are TGTGCCAGTAGACTCGTCGGGACACCCAACACTGAAGCTTTCTTT. Its translation: CASRLVGTPNTEAFF.